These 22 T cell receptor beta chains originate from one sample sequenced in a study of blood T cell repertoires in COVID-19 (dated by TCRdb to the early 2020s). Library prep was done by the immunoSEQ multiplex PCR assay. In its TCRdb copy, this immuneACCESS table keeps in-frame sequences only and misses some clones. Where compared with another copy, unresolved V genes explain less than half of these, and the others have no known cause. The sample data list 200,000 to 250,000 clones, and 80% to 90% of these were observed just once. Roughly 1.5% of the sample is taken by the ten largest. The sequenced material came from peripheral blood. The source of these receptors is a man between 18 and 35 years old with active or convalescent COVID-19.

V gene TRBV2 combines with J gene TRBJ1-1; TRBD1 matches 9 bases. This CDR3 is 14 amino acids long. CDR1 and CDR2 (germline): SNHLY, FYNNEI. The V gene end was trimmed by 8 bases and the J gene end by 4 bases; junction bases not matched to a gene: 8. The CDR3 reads CASATGGEGTEAFF. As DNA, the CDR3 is TGTGCCAGCGCAACAGGGGGCGAGGGCACTGAAGCTTTCTTT.

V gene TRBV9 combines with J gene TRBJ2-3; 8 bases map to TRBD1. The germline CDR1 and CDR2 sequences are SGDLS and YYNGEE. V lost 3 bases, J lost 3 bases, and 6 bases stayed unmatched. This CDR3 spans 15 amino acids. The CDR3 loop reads CASSAMTGVTDTQYF. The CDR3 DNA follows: TGTGCCAGCAGCGCTATGACAGGGGTGACAGATACGCAGTATTTT.

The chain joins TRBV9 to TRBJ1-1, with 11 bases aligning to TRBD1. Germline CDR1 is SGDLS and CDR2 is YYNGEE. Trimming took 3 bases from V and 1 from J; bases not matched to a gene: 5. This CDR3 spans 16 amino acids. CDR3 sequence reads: CASSARTGGSNTEAFF. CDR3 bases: TGTGCCAGCAGCGCCAGGACAGGGGGCTCGAACACTGAAGCTTTCTTT.

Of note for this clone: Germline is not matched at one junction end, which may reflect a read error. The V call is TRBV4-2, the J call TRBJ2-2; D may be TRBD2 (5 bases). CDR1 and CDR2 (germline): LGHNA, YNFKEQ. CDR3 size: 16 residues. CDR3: CASSHPRTVNTGELFF. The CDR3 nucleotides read TGTGCCAGCAGCCATCCCCGGACTGTGAACACGGGGGAGCTGTTTTTT.

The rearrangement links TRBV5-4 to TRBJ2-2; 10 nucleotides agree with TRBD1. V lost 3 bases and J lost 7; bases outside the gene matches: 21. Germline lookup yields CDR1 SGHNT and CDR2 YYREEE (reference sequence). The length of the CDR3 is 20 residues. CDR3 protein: CASSYAPGGRRQGASGELFF. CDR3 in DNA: TGTGCCAGCAGCTATGCTCCTGGGGGTCGAAGACAGGGGGCTAGCGGGGAGCTGTTTTTT.

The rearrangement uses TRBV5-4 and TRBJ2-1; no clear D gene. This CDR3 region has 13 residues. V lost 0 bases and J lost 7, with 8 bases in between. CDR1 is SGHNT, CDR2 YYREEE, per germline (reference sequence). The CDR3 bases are TGTGCCAGCAGCTTGGAACGGCGGAATGAGCAGTTCTTC. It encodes CASSLERRNEQFF.

In nucleotides, the CDR3 is TGTGCCAGCAGCCAAGATATGGGCGTAGCGGGAGAGGGTGAGCAGTTCTTC. Encoded protein: CASSQDMGVAGEGEQFF. The J gene is TRBJ2-1, the V gene TRBV3-1 (or the pseudogene TRBV3-2); 9 positions agree with TRBD2. Trimming cost V 0 bases and J 9 bases; bases outside gene matches: 12. CDR3 size: 17 residues. Germline V gives CDR1 LGHDT, CDR2 YNNKEL (reference sequence).

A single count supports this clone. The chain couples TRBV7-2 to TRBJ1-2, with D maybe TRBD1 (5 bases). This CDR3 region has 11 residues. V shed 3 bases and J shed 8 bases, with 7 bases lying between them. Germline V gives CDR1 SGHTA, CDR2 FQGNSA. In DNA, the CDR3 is TGTGCCAGCAGCTTGGGGGGAGGCTACACCTTC. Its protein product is CASSLGGGYTF.

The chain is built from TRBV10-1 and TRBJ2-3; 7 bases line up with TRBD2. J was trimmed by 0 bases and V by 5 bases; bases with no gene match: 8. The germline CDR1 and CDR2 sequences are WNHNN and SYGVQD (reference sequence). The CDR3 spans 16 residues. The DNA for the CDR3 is TGCGCCAGCAGTCCTACGACTAGCTCGAGCACAGATACGCAGTATTTT. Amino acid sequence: CASSPTTSSSTDTQYF.

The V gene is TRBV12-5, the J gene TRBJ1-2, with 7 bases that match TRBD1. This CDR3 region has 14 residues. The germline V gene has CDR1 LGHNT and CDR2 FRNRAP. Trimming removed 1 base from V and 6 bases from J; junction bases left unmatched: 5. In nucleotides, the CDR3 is TGTGCTAGTGGTTTGGCCATGACAGGGAATGGCTACACCTTC. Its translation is CASGLAMTGNGYTF.

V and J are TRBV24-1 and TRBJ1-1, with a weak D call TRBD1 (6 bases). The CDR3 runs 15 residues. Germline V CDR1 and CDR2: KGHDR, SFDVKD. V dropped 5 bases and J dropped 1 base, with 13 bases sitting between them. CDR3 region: CATSVGAGSNTEAFF. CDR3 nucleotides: TGTGCCACCAGTGTGGGGGCCGGGTCGAACACTGAAGCTTTCTTT.

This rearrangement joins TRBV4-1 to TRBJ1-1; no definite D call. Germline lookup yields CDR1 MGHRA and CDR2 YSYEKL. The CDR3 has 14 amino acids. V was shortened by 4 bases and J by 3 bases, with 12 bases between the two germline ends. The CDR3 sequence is CASSPPGRDTEAFF. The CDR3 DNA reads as TGCGCCAGCAGCCCACCTGGTCGGGACACTGAAGCTTTCTTT.

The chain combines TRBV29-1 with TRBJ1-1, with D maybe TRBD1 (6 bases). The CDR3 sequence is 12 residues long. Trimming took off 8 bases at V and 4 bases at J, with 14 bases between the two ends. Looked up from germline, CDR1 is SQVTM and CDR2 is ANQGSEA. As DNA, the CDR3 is TGCAGCATCCGGCGGGGGCTCACTGAAGCTTTCTTT. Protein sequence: CSIRRGLTEAFF.

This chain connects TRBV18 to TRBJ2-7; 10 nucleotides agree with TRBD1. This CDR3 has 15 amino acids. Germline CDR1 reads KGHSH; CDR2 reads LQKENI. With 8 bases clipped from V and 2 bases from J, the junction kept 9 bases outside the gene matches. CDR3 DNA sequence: TGTGCCAGCCTATCAGGGGACAGGGGACCCTACGAGCAGTACTTC. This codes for CASLSGDRGPYEQYF.

CDR3 in DNA: TGCGCCAGCAGCGTGACAGGGCCAGAGACCCAGTACTTC. Its protein product is CASSVTGPETQYF. The chain joins TRBV5-1 to TRBJ2-5, with 7 nucleotides matching TRBD1. The CDR3 is made up of 13 amino acids. The germline V gene encodes CDR1 SGHRS and CDR2 YFSETQ. Trimming at V came to 4 bases and at J to 4 bases, leaving 4 bases not matched to a gene.

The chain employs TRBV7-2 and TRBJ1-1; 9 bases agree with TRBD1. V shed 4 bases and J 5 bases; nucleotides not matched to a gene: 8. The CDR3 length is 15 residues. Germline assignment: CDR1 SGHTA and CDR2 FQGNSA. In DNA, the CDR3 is TGTGCCAGCAGCTCCCAACAGGGGGCCCGGACTGAAGCTTTCTTT. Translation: CASSSQQGARTEAFF.

Here the CDR3 reads CASSEGQGDSPLHF. The CDR3 DNA reads TGTGCCAGCAGTGAAGGACAGGGGGATTCACCCCTCCACTTT. This sequence joins TRBV2 and TRBJ1-6; 9 positions agree with TRBD1. The CDR3 totals 14 residues. The J segment lost 8 bases and the V segment lost 1 base, leaving 0 bases of the junction unmatched. Germline V lookup: CDR1 SNHLY, CDR2 FYNNEI.

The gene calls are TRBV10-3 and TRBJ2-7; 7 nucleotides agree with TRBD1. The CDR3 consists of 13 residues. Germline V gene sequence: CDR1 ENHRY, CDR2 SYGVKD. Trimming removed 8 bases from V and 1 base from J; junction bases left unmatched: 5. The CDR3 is CAIYETGSYEQYF. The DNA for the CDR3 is TGTGCCATCTATGAGACAGGGTCCTACGAGCAGTACTTC.

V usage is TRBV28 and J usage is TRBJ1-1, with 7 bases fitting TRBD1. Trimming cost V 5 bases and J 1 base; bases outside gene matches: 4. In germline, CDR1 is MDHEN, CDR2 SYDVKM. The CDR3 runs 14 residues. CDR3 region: CASSPRTGNTEAFF. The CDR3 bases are TGTGCCAGCAGTCCCCGGACAGGGAACACTGAAGCTTTCTTT. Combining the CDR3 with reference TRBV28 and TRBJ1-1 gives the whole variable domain DVKVTQSSRYLVKRTGEKVFLECVQDMDHENMFWYRQDPGLGLRLIYFSYDVKMKEKGDIPEGYSVSREKKERFSLILESASTNQTSMYLCASSPRTGNTEAFFGQGTRLTVV.

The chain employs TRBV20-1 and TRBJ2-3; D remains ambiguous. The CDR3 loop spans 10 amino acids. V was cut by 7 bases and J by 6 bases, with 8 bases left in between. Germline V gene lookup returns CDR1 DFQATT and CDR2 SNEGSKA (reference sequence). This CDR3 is CSVSYDTQYF. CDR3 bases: TGCAGTGTAAGCTACGATACGCAGTATTTT.

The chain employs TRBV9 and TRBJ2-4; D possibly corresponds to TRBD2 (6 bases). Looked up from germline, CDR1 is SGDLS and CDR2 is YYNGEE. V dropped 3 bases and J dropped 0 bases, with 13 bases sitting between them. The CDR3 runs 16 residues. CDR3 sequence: CASSARLDLAKNIQYF. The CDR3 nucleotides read TGTGCCAGCAGCGCCAGACTAGACCTAGCCAAAAACATTCAGTACTTC.

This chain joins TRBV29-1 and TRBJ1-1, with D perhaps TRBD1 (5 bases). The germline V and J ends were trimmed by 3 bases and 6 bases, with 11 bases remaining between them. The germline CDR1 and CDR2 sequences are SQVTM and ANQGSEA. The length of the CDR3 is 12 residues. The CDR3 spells CSVDKGLAEAFF. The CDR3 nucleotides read TGCAGCGTTGATAAGGGGTTAGCTGAAGCTTTCTTT.